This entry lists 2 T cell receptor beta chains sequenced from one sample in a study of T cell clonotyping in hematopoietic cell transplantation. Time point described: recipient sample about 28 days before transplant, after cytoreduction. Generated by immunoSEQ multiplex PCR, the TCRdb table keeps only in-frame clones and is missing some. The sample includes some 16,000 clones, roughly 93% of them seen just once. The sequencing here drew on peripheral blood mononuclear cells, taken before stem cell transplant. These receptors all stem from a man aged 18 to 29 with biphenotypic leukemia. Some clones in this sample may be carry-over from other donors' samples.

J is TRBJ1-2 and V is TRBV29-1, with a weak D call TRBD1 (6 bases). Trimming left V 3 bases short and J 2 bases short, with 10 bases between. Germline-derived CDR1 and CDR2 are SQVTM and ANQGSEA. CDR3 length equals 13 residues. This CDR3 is CSVEAGVNYGYTF. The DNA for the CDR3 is TGCAGCGTTGAGGCAGGGGTAAACTATGGCTACACCTTC.

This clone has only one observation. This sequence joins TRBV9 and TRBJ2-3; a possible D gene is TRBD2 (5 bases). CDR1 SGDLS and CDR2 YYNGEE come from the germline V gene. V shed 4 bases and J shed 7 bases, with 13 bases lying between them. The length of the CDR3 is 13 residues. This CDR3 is CASSPTGSYTQYF. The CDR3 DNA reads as TGTGCCAGCAGCCCGACGGGAAGCTATACGCAGTATTTT.